This T cell receptor (beta chain) was documented in a study of T cells in Graves' hyperthyroidism and ophthalmopathy. The V gene lost 8 bases and the J gene lost 6 bases, with 14 bases spanning the gap. CDR3 length: 12 residues. CDR1 is MNHEY and CDR2 is SVGEGT in the germline V gene. Researchers amplified the TCR beta CDR3 regions from RNA transcripts. The HTBI primer set drove a first-round RT-PCR of the TCR CDR3. TCRdb re-analysed the multiplex PCR reads in MiXCR, keeping a single row per CDR3 protein. The profile shows 600,000 to 650,000 distinct CDR3 sequences, around 15% of them singletons. Diagnoses used clinical symptoms, serum thyroxine and TRAb, thyroid ultrasound and orbital computed tomography.

The chain links TRBV6-2 or TRBV6-3 to TRBJ2-7, with D unclear. The TCR was taken from a woman in her twenties or thirties with Graves' hyperthyroidism. Sequencing used blood. CDR3 amino acids: CASRRASREQYF. The CDR3 region has the DNA TGTGCCAGCCGGAGAGCAAGTCGCGAGCAGTACTTC.